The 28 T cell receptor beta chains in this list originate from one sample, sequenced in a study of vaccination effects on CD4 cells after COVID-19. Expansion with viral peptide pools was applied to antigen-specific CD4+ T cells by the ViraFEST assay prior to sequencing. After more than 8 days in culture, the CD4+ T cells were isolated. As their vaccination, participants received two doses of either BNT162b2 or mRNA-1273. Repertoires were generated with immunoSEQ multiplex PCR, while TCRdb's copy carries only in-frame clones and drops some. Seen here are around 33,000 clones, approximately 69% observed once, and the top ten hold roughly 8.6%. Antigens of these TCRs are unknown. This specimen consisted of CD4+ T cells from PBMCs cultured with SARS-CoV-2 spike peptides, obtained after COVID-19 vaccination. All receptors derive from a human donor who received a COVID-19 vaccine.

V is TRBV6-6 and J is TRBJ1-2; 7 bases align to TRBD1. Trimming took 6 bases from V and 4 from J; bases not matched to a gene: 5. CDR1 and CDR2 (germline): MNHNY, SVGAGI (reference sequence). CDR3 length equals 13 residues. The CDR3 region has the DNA TGTGCCAGCAGCCGACAGGGCCTCTATGGCTACACCTTC. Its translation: CASSRQGLYGYTF.

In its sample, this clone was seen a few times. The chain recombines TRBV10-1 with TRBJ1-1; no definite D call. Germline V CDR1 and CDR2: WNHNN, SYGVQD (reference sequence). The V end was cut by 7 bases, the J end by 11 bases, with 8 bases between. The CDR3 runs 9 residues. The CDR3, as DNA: TGCGCCAGCAAGGTTCTGGCTTTCTTT. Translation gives CASKVLAFF.

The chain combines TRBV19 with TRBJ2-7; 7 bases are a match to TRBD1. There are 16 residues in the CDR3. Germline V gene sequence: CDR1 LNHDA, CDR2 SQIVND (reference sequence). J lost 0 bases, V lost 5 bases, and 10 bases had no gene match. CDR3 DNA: TGTGCCAGTAGTTTAAATCCACAGGGGTTCTCCTACGAGCAGTACTTC. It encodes CASSLNPQGFSYEQYF.

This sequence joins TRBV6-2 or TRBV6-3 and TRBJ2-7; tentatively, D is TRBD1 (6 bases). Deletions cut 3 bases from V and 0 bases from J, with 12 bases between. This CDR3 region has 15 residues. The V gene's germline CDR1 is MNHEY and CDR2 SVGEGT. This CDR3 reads CASSYDRRSSYEQYF. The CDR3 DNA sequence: TGTGCCAGCAGTTATGACAGGCGCAGCTCCTACGAGCAGTACTTC.

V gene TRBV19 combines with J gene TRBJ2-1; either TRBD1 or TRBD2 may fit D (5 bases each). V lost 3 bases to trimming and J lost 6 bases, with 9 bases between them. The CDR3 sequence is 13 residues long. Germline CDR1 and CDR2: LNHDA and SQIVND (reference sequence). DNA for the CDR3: TGTGCCAGTAGTATGGGACGGGGCAATGAGCAGTTCTTC. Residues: CASSMGRGNEQFF.

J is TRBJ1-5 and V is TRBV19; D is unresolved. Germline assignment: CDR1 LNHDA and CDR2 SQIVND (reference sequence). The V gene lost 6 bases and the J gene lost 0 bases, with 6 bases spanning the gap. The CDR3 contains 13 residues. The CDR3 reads CASRAVSNQPQHF. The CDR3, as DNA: TGTGCCAGTAGGGCTGTTAGCAATCAGCCCCAGCATTTT.

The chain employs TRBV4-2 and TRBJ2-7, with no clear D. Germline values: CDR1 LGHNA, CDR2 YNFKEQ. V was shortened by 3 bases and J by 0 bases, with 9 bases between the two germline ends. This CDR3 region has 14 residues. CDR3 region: CASSHPADSYEQYF. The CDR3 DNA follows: TGTGCCAGCAGCCATCCCGCAGACTCCTACGAGCAGTACTTC.

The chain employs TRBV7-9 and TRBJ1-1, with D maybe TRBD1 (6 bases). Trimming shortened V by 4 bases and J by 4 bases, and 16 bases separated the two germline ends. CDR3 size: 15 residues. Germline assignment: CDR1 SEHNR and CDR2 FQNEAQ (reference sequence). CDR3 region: CASSSHREGSTEAFF. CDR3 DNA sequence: TGTGCCAGCAGCTCCCACAGGGAGGGGAGCACTGAAGCTTTCTTT.

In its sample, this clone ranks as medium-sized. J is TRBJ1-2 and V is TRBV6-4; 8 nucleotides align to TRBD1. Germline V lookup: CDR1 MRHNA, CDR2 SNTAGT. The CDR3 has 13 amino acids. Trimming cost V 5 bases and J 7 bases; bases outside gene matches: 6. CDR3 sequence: CASSPDRAGGYTF. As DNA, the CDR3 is TGTGCCAGCAGTCCGGACAGGGCGGGTGGCTACACCTTC.

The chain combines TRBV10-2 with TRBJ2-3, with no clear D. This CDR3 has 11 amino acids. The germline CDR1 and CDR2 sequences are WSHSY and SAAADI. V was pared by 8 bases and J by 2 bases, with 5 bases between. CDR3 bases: TGCGCCAGCGGTTACACAGATACGCAGTATTTT. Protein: CASGYTDTQYF.

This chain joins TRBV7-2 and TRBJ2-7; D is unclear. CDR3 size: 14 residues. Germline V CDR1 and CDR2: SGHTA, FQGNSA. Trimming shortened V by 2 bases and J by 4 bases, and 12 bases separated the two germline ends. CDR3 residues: CASSLTGFGYEQYF. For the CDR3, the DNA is TGTGCCAGCAGCTTAACCGGATTTGGGTACGAGCAGTACTTC.

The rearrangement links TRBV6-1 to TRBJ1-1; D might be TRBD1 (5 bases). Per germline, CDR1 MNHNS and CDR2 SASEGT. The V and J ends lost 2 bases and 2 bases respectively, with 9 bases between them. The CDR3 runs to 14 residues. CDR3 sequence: CASSELGPNTEAFF. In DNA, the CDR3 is TGTGCCAGCAGTGAATTGGGGCCCAACACTGAAGCTTTCTTT.

The CDR3 DNA follows: TGTGCCAGCACCCGACAGGGGGGGACCGGGGAGCTGTTTTTT. The encoded protein is CASTRQGGTGELFF. V usage is TRBV6-5 and J usage is TRBJ2-2, with 9 nucleotides matching TRBD1. The CDR3 is made up of 14 amino acids. J was trimmed by 5 bases and V by 7 bases; bases with no gene match: 5. The V gene's germline CDR1 is MNHEY and CDR2 SVGAGI.

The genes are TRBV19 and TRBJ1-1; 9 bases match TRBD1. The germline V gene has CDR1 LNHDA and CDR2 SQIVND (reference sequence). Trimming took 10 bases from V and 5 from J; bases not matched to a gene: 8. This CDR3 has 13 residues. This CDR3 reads CATQGALRTEAFF. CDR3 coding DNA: TGTGCCACACAGGGGGCGCTAAGGACTGAAGCTTTCTTT.

CDR3 coding DNA: TGCGCCAGCAGCCAAGAATTGACAGTTAATCAGCCCCAGCATTTT. This sequence encodes CASSQELTVNQPQHF. This chain joins TRBV4-1 and TRBJ1-5; a weak D match, TRBD1 (5 bases). Germline V gene data show CDR1 as MGHRA and CDR2 as YSYEKL. The CDR3 extends over 15 amino acids. Trimming pared 0 bases from V and 4 bases from J, leaving 10 bases between.

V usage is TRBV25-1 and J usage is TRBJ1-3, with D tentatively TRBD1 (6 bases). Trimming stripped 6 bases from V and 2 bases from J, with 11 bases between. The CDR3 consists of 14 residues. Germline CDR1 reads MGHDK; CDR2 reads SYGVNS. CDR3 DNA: TGTGCCAGCAGCCTGACAGGCCCTGGAAACACCATATATTTT. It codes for CASSLTGPGNTIYF.

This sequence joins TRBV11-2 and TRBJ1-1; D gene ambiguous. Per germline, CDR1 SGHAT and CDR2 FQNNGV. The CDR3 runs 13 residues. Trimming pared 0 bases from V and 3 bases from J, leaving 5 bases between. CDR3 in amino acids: CASSLDGYTEAFF. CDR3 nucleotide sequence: TGTGCCAGCAGCTTAGACGGGTACACTGAAGCTTTCTTT.

CDR3 region: CASSMDGESGDTEAFF. CDR3 nucleotide sequence: TGTGCCAGTAGTATGGATGGAGAGAGTGGAGACACTGAAGCTTTCTTT. The rearrangement joins TRBV19 to TRBJ1-1, with unresolved D. Trimming took 3 bases from V and 3 from J, leaving 17 bases between them. Germline V gives CDR1 LNHDA, CDR2 SQIVND (reference sequence). The CDR3 contains 16 residues.

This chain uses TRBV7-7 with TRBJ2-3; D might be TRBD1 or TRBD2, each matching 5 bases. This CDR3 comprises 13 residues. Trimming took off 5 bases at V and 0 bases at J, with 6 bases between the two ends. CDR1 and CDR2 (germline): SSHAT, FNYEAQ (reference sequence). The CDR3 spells CASSRDSTDTQYF. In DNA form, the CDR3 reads TGTGCCAGCAGCAGGGACAGCACAGATACGCAGTATTTT.

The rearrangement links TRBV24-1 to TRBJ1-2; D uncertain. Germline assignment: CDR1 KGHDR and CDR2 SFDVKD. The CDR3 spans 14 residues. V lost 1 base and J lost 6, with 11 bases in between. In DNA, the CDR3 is TGTGCCACCAGTGATTTCAGGAGGGCGGATGGCTACACCTTC. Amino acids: CATSDFRRADGYTF.

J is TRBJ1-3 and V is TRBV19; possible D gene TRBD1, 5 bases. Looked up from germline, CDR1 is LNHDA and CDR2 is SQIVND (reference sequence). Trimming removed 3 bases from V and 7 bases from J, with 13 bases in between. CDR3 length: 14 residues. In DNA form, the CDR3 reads TGTGCCAGTAGTATCTCCTGGGGGAGGAACACCATATATTTT. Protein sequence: CASSISWGRNTIYF.

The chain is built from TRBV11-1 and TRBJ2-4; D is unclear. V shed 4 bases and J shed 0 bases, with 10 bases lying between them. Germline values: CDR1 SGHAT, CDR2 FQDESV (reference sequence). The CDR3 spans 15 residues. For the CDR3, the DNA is TGTGCCAGCAGCTCTCCGACCGGAGCCAAAAACATTCAGTACTTC. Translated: CASSSPTGAKNIQYF.

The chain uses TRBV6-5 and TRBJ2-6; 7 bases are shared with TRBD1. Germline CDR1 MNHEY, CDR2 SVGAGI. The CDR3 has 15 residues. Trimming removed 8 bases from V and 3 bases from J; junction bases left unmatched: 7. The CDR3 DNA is TGTGCCAGCCGAAAGGGGGCGGGTGGGGCCAACGTCCTGACTTTC. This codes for CASRKGAGGANVLTF.

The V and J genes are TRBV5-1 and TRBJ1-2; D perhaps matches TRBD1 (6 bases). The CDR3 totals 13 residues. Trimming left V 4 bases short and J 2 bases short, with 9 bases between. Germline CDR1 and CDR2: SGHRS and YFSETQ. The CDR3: CASSPGQNYGYTF. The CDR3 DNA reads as TGCGCCAGCAGCCCTGGACAGAACTATGGCTACACCTTC.

In DNA form, the CDR3 reads TGTGCCAGCAGACTCGGACAGATTAGCAATCAGCCCCAGCATTTT. Its protein is CASRLGQISNQPQHF. The V and J genes are TRBV6-5 and TRBJ1-5; D is possibly TRBD1 (6 bases). The CDR3 runs to 15 residues. Trimming removed 6 bases at V and 0 bases at J, with 12 bases between. Germline V CDR1 and CDR2: MNHEY, SVGAGI.

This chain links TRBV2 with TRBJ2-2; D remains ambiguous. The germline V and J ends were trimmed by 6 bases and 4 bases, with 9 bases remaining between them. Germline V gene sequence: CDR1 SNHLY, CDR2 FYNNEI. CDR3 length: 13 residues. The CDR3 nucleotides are TGTGCCAGCAGCCTTGGCGTCACCGGGGAGCTGTTTTTT. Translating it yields CASSLGVTGELFF.

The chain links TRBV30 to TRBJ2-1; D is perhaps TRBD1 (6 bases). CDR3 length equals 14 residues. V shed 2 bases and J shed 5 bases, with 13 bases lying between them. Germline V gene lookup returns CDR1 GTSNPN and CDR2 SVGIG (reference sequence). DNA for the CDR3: TGTGCCTGGAGTAGGGCAGGGGTTAACAATGAGCAGTTCTTC. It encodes CAWSRAGVNNEQFF.

The CDR3 here is CASSWDGQAYYGYTF. CDR3 coding DNA: TGTGCCAGCAGCTGGGACGGTCAAGCGTACTATGGCTACACCTTC. The chain links TRBV7-9 to TRBJ1-2, with a possible D match to TRBD1 (5 bases). This CDR3 is built from 15 residues. The germline CDR1 and CDR2 sequences are SEHNR and FQNEAQ (reference sequence). V dropped 4 bases and J dropped 3 bases, with 15 bases sitting between them. The complete variable domain, with remaining parts taken from reference TRBV7-9 and TRBJ1-2, reads DTGVSQNPRHKITKRGQNVTFRCDPISEHNRLYWYRQTLGQGPEFLTYFQNEAQLEKSRLLSDRFSAERPKGSFSTLEIQRTEQGDSAMYLCASSWDGQAYYGYTFGSGTRLTVV.